This T cell receptor beta chain was observed in a study of T cell repertoires in cytomegalovirus infection. Study at large: Evidence of both CMV infection and a matching HLA type came from public TCR beta signatures. Regarding the study as a whole: Based on cumulative public TCR beta family frequency, carriers of CMV plus the relevant HLA were identified. Dominating the ex vivo response were TCR beta clonotypes that were CMV-specific and HLA-C-restricted.

This clonotype came up a few times. The antigen is undetermined. TCRdb called the reads again in MiXCR, with one record for every CDR3 protein. This table has more than 500,000 distinct CDR3 sequences, about 15% appearing once. Source material: CD8+ T cells from PBMCs. This receptor was identified in a human donor in good health (CMV status not recorded). Some clones in this sample may be carry-over from other donors' samples.

The CDR3 DNA follows: TGTGCTAGCGGAACCGGGACCCATAAAGAGAACACTGAAGCTTTCTTT. Protein: CASGTGTHKENTEAFF. The chain has TRBV12-5 and TRBJ1-1, with D possibly matching TRBD1 (5 bases). The V and J ends lost 9 bases and 1 base respectively, with 21 bases between them. This CDR3 is 16 amino acids long. The germline V gene has CDR1 LGHNT and CDR2 FRNRAP.